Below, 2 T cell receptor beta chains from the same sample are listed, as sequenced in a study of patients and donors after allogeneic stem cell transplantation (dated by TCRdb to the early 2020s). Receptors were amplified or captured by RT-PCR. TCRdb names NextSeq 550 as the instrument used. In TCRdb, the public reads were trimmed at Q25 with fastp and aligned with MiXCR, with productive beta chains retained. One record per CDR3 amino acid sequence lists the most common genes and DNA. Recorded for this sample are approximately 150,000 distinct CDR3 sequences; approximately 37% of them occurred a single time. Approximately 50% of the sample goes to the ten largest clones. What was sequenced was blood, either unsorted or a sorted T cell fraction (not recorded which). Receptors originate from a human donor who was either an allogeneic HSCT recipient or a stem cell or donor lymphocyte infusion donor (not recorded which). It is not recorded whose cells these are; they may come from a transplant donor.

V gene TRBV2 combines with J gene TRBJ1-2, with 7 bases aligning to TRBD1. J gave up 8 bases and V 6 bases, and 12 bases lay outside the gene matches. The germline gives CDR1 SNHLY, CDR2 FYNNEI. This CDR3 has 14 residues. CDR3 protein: CASSWNEGAAGYTF. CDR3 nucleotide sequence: TGTGCCAGCAGCTGGAATGAGGGGGCGGCGGGCTACACCTTC.

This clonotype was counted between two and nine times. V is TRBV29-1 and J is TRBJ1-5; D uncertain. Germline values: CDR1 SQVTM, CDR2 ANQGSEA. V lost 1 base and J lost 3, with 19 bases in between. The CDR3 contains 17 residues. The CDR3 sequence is CSVEGRIRTGNNQPQHF. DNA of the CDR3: TGCAGCGTTGAAGGACGTATCAGGACGGGGAACAATCAGCCCCAGCATTTT.